This record covers a single T cell receptor (beta chain). Antigen unknown. Libraries were prepared by immunoSEQ multiplex PCR; TCRdb keeps only in-frame clonotypes and omits some of them. The sample contains roughly 77,000 clones, less than 95% of which appear only once. The data were taken from a study of OX40 agonist ivuxolimab in advanced cancers. Study background: Antecedent anti-PD-1, anti-PD-L1 or anti-CTLA-4 therapy was permissible, with around 40% having received some.

General observations from the study: On average, CD8+ T cells had more expanded clones than CD4+.

Germline V gene sequence: CDR1 ENHRY, CDR2 SYGVKD. The germline V and J ends were trimmed by 6 bases and 6 bases, with 25 bases remaining between them. The CDR3 is 17 amino acids. The chain joins TRBV10-3 to TRBJ2-3; perhaps TRBD1 as D (6 bases). The sequences come from CD4+ or CD8+ T cells sorted from blood, collected in a trial of the OX40 agonist ivuxolimab. The TCR was taken from an adult with an advanced solid tumor such as melanoma, head and neck, liver or kidney cancer. Here the CDR3 reads CAISSLWAGASGDTQYF. As DNA, the CDR3 is TGTGCCATCAGCTCTCTGTGGGCAGGGGCTAGTGGGGATACGCAGTATTTT.